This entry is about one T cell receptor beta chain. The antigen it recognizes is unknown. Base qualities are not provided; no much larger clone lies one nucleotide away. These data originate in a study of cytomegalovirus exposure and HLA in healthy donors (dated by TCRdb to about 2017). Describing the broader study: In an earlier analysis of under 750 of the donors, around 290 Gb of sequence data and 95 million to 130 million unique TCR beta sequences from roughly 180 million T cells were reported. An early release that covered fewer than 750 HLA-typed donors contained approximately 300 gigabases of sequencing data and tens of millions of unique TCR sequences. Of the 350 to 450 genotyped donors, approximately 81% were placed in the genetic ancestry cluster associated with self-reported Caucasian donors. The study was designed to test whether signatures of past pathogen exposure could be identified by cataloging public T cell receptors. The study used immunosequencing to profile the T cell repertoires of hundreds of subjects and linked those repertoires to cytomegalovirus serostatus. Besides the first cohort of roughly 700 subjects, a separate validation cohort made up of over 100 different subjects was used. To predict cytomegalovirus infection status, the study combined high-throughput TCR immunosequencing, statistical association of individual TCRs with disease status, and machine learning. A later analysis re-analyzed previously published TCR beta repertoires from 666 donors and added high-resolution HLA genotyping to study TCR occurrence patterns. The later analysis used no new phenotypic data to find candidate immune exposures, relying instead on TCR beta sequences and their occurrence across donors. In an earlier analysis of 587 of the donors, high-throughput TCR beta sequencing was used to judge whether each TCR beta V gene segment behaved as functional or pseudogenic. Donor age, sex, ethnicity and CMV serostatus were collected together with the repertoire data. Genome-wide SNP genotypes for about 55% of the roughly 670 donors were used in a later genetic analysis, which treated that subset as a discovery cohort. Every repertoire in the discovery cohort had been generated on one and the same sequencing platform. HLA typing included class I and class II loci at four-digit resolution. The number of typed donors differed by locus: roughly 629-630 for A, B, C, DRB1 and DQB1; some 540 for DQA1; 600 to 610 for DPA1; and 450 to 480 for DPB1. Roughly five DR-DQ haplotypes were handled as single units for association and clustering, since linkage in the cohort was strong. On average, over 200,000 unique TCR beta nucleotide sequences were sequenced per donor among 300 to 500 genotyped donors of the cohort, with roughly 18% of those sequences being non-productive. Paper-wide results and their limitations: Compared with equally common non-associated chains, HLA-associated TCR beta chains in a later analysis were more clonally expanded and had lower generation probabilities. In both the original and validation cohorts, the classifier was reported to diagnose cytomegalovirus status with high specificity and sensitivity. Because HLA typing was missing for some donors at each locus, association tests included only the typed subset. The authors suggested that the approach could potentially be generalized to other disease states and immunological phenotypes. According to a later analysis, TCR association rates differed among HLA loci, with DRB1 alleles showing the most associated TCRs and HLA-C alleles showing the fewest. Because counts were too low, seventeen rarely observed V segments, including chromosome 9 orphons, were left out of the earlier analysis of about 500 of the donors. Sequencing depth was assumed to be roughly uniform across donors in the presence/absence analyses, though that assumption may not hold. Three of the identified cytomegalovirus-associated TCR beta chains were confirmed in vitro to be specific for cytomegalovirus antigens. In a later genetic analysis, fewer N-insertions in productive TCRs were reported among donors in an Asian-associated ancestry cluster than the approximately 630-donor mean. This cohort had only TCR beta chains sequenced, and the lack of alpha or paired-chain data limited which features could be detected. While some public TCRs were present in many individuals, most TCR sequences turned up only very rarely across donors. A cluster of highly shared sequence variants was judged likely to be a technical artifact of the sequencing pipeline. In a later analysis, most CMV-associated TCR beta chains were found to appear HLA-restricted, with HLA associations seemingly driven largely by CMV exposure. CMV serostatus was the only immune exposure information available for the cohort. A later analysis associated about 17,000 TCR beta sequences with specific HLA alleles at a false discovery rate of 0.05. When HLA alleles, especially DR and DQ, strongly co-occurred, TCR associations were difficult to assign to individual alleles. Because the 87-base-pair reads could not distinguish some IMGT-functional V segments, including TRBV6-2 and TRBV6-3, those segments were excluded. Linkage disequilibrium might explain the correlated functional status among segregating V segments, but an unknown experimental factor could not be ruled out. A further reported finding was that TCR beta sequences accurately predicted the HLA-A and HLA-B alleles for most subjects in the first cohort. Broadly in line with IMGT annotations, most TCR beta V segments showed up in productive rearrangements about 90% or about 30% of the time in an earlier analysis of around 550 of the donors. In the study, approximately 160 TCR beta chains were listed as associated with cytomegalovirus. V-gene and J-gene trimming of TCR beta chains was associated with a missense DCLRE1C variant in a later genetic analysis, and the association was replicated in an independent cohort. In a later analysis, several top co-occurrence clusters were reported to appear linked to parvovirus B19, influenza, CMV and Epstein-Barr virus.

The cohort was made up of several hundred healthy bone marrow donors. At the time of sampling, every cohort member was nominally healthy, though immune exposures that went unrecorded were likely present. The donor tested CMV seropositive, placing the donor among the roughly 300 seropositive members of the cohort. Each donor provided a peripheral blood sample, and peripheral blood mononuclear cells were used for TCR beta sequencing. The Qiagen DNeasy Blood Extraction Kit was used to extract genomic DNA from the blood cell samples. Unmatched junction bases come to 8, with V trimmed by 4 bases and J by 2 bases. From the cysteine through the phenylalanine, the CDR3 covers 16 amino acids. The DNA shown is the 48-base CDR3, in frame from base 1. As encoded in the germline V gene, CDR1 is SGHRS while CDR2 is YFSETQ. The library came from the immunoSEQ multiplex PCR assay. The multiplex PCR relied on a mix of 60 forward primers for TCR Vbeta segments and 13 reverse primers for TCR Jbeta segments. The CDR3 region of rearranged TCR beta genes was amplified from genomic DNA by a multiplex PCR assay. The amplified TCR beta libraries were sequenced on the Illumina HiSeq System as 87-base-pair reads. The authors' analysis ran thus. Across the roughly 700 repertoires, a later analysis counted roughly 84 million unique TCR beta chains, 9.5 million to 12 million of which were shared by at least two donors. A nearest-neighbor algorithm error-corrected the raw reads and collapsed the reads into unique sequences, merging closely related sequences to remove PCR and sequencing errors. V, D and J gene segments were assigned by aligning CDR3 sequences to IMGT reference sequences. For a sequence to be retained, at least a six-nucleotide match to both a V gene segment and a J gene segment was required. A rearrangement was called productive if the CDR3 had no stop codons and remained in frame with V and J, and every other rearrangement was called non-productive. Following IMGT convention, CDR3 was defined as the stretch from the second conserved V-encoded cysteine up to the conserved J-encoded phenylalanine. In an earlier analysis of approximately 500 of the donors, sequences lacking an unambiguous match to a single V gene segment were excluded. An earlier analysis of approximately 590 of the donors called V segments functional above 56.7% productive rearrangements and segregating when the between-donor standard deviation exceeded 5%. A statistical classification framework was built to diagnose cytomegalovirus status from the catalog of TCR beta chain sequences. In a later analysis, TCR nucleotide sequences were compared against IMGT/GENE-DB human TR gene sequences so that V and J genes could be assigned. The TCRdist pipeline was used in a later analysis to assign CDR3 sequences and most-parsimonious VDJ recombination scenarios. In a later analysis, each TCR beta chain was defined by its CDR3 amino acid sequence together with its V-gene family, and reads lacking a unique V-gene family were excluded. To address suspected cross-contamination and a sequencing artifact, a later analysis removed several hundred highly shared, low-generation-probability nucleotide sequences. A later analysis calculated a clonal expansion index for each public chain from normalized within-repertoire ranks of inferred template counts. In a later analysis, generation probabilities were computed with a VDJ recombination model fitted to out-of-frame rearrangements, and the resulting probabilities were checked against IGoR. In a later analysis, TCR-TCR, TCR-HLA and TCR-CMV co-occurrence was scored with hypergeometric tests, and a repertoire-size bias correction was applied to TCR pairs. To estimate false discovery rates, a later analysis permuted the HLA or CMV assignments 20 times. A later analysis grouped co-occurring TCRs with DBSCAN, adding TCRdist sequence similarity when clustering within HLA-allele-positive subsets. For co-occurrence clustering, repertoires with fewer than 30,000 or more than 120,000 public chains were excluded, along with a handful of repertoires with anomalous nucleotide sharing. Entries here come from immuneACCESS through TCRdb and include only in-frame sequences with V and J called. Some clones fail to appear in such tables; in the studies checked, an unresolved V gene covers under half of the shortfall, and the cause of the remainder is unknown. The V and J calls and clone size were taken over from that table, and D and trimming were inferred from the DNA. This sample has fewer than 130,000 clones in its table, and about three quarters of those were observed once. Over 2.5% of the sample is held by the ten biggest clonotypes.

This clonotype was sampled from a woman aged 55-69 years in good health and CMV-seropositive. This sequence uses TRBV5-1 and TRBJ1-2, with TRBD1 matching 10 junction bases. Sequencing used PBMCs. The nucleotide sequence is TGCGCCAGCAGCCAGCAACCGGGACAGGGGAACTATGGCTACACCTTC. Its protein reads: CASSQQPGQGNYGYTF.